These 25 T cell receptor beta chains were all obtained from the same sample, sequenced in a study of control samples from healthy donors and cancer patients. Data came from immunoSEQ multiplex PCR; TCRdb stores just in-frame clones and leaves some out. The profile shows about 150,000 clones, around nine tenths of them singletons. The sequenced sample consisted of blood. These receptors were taken from a man aged 18-30 years in good health.

This chain uses TRBV4-3 with TRBJ2-7; unclear D gene. CDR1 and CDR2 from the germline V gene are LGHNA and YSLEER. This CDR3 is 15 amino acids long. V was cut by 1 base and J by 0 bases, with 10 bases left in between. CDR3 amino acids: CASSQGRMSSYEQYF. CDR3 in DNA: TGCGCCAGCAGCCAAGGCAGGATGAGCTCCTACGAGCAGTACTTC.

The chain uses TRBV28 and TRBJ1-1, with D perhaps TRBD1 (5 bases). The CDR3 sequence is 15 residues long. CDR1 is MDHEN, CDR2 SYDVKM, per germline. V was pared by 1 base and J by 9 bases, with 18 bases between. The CDR3 is CASSLLVGATGQAFF. CDR3 nucleotide sequence: TGTGCCAGCAGTTTATTGGTTGGGGCAACGGGCCAAGCTTTCTTT. Combining the CDR3 with reference TRBV28 and TRBJ1-1 gives the whole variable domain DVKVTQSSRYLVKRTGEKVFLECVQDMDHENMFWYRQDPGLGLRLIYFSYDVKMKEKGDIPEGYSVSREKKERFSLILESASTNQTSMYLCASSLLVGATGQAFFGQGTRLTVV.

The gene calls are TRBV6-5 and TRBJ2-5, with D unclear. This CDR3 region has 14 residues. Trimming stripped 6 bases from V and 5 bases from J, with 16 bases between. CDR1 MNHEY and CDR2 SVGAGI come from the germline V gene. The CDR3 loop reads CASRLTPGVETQYF. CDR3 sequence (DNA): TGTGCCAGCAGACTCACCCCTGGGGTGGAGACCCAGTACTTC.

This chain uses TRBV28 with TRBJ1-1; perhaps TRBD1 as D (5 bases). Trimming shortened V by 3 bases and J by 8 bases, and 13 bases separated the two germline ends. This CDR3 region has 13 residues. CDR1 is MDHEN and CDR2 is SYDVKM in the germline V gene. This CDR3 reads CASSLTGRPEAFF. DNA of the CDR3: TGTGCCAGCAGTTTGACGGGGCGCCCCGAAGCTTTCTTT.

This chain uses TRBV10-3 with TRBJ1-2; 9 bases are a match to TRBD1. Germline CDR1 is ENHRY and CDR2 is SYGVKD. This CDR3 is 17 amino acids long. V lost 0 bases to trimming and J lost 8 bases; unmatched junction nucleotides: 13. Written as DNA, the CDR3 is TGTGCCATCAGTGAGTCACCTTCCGGGACAGGGCCAGGGGGCTACACCTTC. The encoded protein is CAISESPSGTGPGGYTF.

The V call is TRBV2, the J call TRBJ1-2, with a possible D match to TRBD1 (6 bases). The V and J ends lost 6 bases and 5 bases respectively, with 16 bases between them. This CDR3 comprises 14 residues. Germline V gene lookup returns CDR1 SNHLY and CDR2 FYNNEI. The CDR3 DNA is TGTGCCAGCAGAAGGGACACCCCGTCATATGGCTACACCTTC. Amino acid sequence: CASRRDTPSYGYTF.

The rearrangement uses TRBV30 and TRBJ1-1, with TRBD1 matching 8 bases. The length of the CDR3 is 13 residues. The V segment lost 6 bases and the J segment 4 bases; nucleotides outside the gene matches: 7. CDR1 GTSNPN and CDR2 SVGIG come from the germline V gene (reference sequence). CDR3 bases: TGTGCCTGCCGACAGGGGCCTGGCACTGAAGCTTTCTTT. It yields the protein CACRQGPGTEAFF.

V usage is TRBV10-1 and J usage is TRBJ1-2, with no clear D. Trimming pared 6 bases from V and 2 bases from J, leaving 7 bases between. In germline, CDR1 is WNHNN, CDR2 SYGVQD (reference sequence). CDR3 length equals 12 residues. The CDR3 spells CASRDRNYGYTF. The CDR3 nucleotides are TGCGCCAGCAGAGACCGAAACTATGGCTACACCTTC.

In this sample, this clone turned up once. DNA of the CDR3: TGTGCCAGCAGTGAAGAGTTTTCACCCCTCCACTTT. This translates into CASSEEFSPLHF. The rearrangement joins TRBV6-1 to TRBJ1-6; D gene unclear. Germline CDR1 and CDR2: MNHNS and SASEGT. The CDR3 sequence is 12 residues long. V shed 1 base and J shed 9 bases, with 4 bases lying between them.

The chain uses TRBV11-3 and TRBJ2-5, with 8 positions matching TRBD2. V gave up 5 bases and J gave up 1 base; unmatched junction bases: 6. Germline lookup yields CDR1 SGHNT and CDR2 YENEEA. This CDR3 has 15 amino acids. Here the CDR3 DNA reads TGTGCCAGCAGCCGGGGACTAGAGCCCCAAGAGACCCAGTACTTC. Its translation: CASSRGLEPQETQYF.

The chain joins TRBV7-2 to TRBJ2-1; 8 bases match TRBD1. The V and J ends lost 4 bases and 4 bases, in that order; junction bases with no gene match: 6. CDR3 size: 15 residues. Per the germline V gene, CDR1 is SGHTA and CDR2 is FQGNSA. The CDR3 bases are TGTGCCAGCAGCTCTGACAGGGGCGGGTACAATGAGCAGTTCTTC. Residues: CASSSDRGGYNEQFF.

The V gene is TRBV28, the J gene TRBJ1-6; possible D gene TRBD1, 6 bases. Trimming removed 6 bases from V and 13 bases from J, with 13 bases in between. The germline CDR1 and CDR2 sequences are MDHEN and SYDVKM. The CDR3 sequence is 12 residues long. The CDR3 sequence: CASSMGGYPLHF. CDR3 coding DNA: TGTGCCAGCAGCATGGGGGGCTATCCCCTCCACTTT.

The rearrangement uses TRBV12-3 or TRBV12-4 and TRBJ2-5; D might be TRBD1 (5 bases). The CDR3 covers 12 residues. The V end lost 6 bases, the J end lost 5 bases, and 10 bases lay between the germline ends. The CDR3 spells CASSSGMETQYF. The CDR3 coding sequence is TGTGCCAGCAGCTCAGGGATGGAGACCCAGTACTTC.

This clone was counted a single time. The chain has TRBV10-3 and TRBJ2-5; 7 bases line up with TRBD1. Germline V gene lookup returns CDR1 ENHRY and CDR2 SYGVKD. This CDR3 region has 16 residues. V gave up 3 bases and J gave up 2 bases; unmatched junction bases: 9. The CDR3 DNA follows: TGTGCCATCAGTGATCCCCGGGACAGCGGACAAGAGACCCAGTACTTC. Translated, it gives CAISDPRDSGQETQYF.

The V and J genes are TRBV9 and TRBJ2-1; D may match TRBD1 or TRBD2 (6 bases each). This CDR3 spans 17 amino acids. Trimming removed 2 bases from V and 0 bases from J, with 15 bases in between. Germline V gene data show CDR1 as SGDLS and CDR2 as YYNGEE. Here the CDR3 reads CASSVETGAASYNEQFF. The DNA for the CDR3 is TGTGCCAGCAGCGTCGAGACGGGGGCCGCCTCCTACAATGAGCAGTTCTTC.

In its sample, this clone is medium-sized. This chain links TRBV10-1 with TRBJ2-7; TRBD2 matches 8 bases. This CDR3 has 14 residues. V gave up 0 bases and J gave up 2 bases; unmatched junction bases: 0. The germline V gene encodes CDR1 WNHNN and CDR2 SYGVQD (reference sequence). The chain's CDR3 is CASSESSGAYEQYF. CDR3 nucleotides: TGCGCCAGCAGTGAGTCTAGCGGGGCCTACGAGCAGTACTTC.

This chain connects TRBV7-9 to TRBJ2-1; D perhaps matches TRBD2 (5 bases). Germline CDR1 is SEHNR and CDR2 is FQNEAQ (reference sequence). The CDR3 extends over 15 amino acids. The V end lost 7 bases, the J end lost 7 bases, and 20 bases lay between the germline ends. The CDR3 region has the DNA TGTGCCAGCACTGGACTCGGGGTCGCTGTGAATGAGCAGTTCTTC. Encoded protein: CASTGLGVAVNEQFF.

The chain links TRBV3-1 (or the pseudogene TRBV3-2) to TRBJ2-7, with D perhaps given as TRBD1 or TRBD2 (6 bases each). Trimming took off 5 bases at V and 0 bases at J, with 14 bases between the two ends. The CDR3 covers 15 residues. CDR1 LGHDT and CDR2 YNNKEL come from the germline V gene (reference sequence). CDR3 in DNA: TGTGCCAGCAGCGTTAGGGGGGCAGCCTCCTACGAGCAGTACTTC. Translation gives CASSVRGAASYEQYF.

The V gene is TRBV18, the J gene TRBJ2-3; TRBD1 is a possible D gene (7 bases). Trimming cost V 3 bases and J 4 bases, with 14 bases left between them. This CDR3 is 15 amino acids long. The germline V gene encodes CDR1 KGHSH and CDR2 LQKENI. CDR3 in amino acids: CASSPRQGEADTQYF. CDR3 DNA sequence: TGTGCCAGCTCACCGAGGCAGGGGGAGGCAGATACGCAGTATTTT.

Only a few counts were recorded for this clone. V gene TRBV4-2 combines with J gene TRBJ2-7; 8 bases match TRBD2. This CDR3 comprises 15 residues. V trimming: 6 bases; J trimming: 7 bases; junction bases outside the gene matches: 14. The germline V gene has CDR1 LGHNA and CDR2 YNFKEQ. The CDR3 bases are TGTGCCAGCAGTGAAGTAGCGGGACCCCTCAGTGAGCAGTACTTC. Its translation is CASSEVAGPLSEQYF.

The V gene is TRBV2, the J gene TRBJ2-3; 12 nucleotides align to TRBD2. The CDR3 is made up of 17 amino acids. J was trimmed by 0 bases and V by 4 bases; bases with no gene match: 5. Germline V lookup: CDR1 SNHLY, CDR2 FYNNEI. DNA of the CDR3: TGTGCCAGCAGTGGTAAGACTAGCGGGGGTAGCACAGATACGCAGTATTTT. Amino acids: CASSGKTSGGSTDTQYF.

The chain uses TRBV15 and TRBJ2-7; 7 bases line up with TRBD2. Germline CDR1 is LNHNV and CDR2 is YYDKDF (reference sequence). The CDR3 extends over 15 amino acids. V gave up 0 bases and J gave up 4 bases; unmatched junction bases: 6. The CDR3 bases are TGTGCCACCAGCAGAGATGGGAGCGGGACTTACGAGCAGTACTTC. Its protein is CATSRDGSGTYEQYF. Full variable domain (remainder filled in from reference TRBV15 and TRBJ2-7): DAMVIQNPRYQVTQFGKPVTLSCSQTLNHNVMYWYQQKSSQAPKLLFHYYDKDFNNEADTPDNFQSRRPNTSFCFLDIRSPGLGDTAMYLCATSRDGSGTYEQYFGPGTRLTVT.

The chain joins TRBV6-1 to TRBJ1-3; D is unclear. The germline gives CDR1 MNHNS, CDR2 SASEGT. The CDR3 spans 17 residues. The V gene lost 0 bases and the J gene lost 0 bases, with 12 bases spanning the gap. CDR3 DNA: TGTGCCAGCAGTGAAGCGGCGGGCGTCGGCTCTGGAAACACCATATATTTT. Translation: CASSEAAGVGSGNTIYF.

The gene calls are TRBV19 and TRBJ1-2, with TRBD1 identical over 9 bases. The V segment lost 5 bases and the J segment 4 bases; nucleotides outside the gene matches: 11. Germline V CDR1 and CDR2: LNHDA, SQIVND (reference sequence). The CDR3 contains 16 residues. The CDR3 region is CASSPFLTTGGYGYTF. CDR3 DNA: TGTGCCAGTAGTCCTTTCTTGACGACAGGGGGCTATGGCTACACCTTC. Combining the CDR3 with reference TRBV19 and TRBJ1-2 gives the whole variable domain DGGITQSPKYLFRKEGQNVTLSCEQNLNHDAMYWYRQDPGQGLRLIYYSQIVNDFQKGDIAEGYSVSREKKESFPLTVTSAQKNPTAFYLCASSPFLTTGGYGYTFGSGTRLTVV.

V usage is TRBV6-1 and J usage is TRBJ2-1; TRBD1 matches 7 bases. CDR1 is MNHNS, CDR2 SASEGT, per germline. CDR3 length: 15 amino acids. V was clipped by 2 bases and J by 4 bases; unmatched bases: 5. CDR3 DNA: TGTGCCAGCAGTGAAAGTGGGGGACAGTACAATGAGCAGTTCTTC. The encoded protein is CASSESGGQYNEQFF.